The subject of this entry is one TCR beta chain. In this sample, this clone turned up once. The specificity of this receptor is unknown. No base-level quality is on record; no much larger clone is a single base apart. The sample is drawn from a study of PD-L1 blockade in urothelial cancer (dated by TCRdb to 2015 to 2018). Regarding the research as a whole: Therapy was started in the mid-2010s for all patients, and atezolizumab 1,200 mg was administered intravenously every 3 weeks. About nine tenths of the roughly 29 patients were males with bladder-origin urothelial cancer, and about 60% of the 29 reported a prior smoking history. Patients had an ECOG performance status of 0 or 1 and had received between 0 and 3 prior chemotherapy regimens. Blood samples were analyzed at 3 weeks after treatment start (second dose) and at 6 weeks after treatment start. Blood samples gave a median of around 140,000 T cells and approximately 80,000 unique TCRs, with a median clonality of 0.080. Somatic, immune and clinical correlates of response to PD-L1 blockade with atezolizumab in urothelial cancer were the focus of an exploratory multi-omic analysis. Pretreatment tumor samples, along with matched peripheral blood serially collected before and after atezolizumab treatment, were subjected to TCR sequencing. Durable clinical benefit was defined as progression-free survival longer than 6 months, and TCR features were also tested against progression-free and overall survival. In the same patients, pretreatment tumors underwent whole exome sequencing and RNA sequencing in addition to TCR sequencing. Roughly ten patients achieved durable clinical benefit and some 21 did not. Pretreatment blood TCR-seq was available for about 30 patients, at least one posttreatment blood collection was obtained for roughly 24 patients, and tumor TCR-seq was available for roughly 24 patients. The full study reports these points: Improved progression-free and overall survival was associated with having pretreatment peripheral blood TCR clonality below the median. Patients with durable benefit showed greater expansion of tumor-associated TCR clones in peripheral blood 3 weeks after starting treatment (n = 22, p = 0.022). Because of the small sample size (n ≈ 27) and the many exploratory analyses performed, the results are intended to be regarded as hypothesis-generating.

The cohort included roughly 29 patients with locally advanced or metastatic urothelial carcinoma who were treated at Memorial Sloan Kettering on a trial protocol. Peripheral blood mononuclear cells were collected pretreatment and during treatment, with between 1 and 8 total time points obtained per patient. The Qiagen DNeasy Blood extraction kit was used to purify genomic DNA from total PBMCs and from tumor samples. PBMCs were collected pretreatment and during treatment and were isolated and stored as previously described. Synthetic TCR analog templates were spiked into each PCR to estimate absolute template abundance from read counts. TCRbeta CDR3 regions were amplified from genomic DNA with bias-controlled V and J gene primers using the immunoSEQ assay. Sequencing of rearranged TCRbeta segments was done at approximately 20X coverage. As for the original processing: Sequencing errors were corrected by clustering and CDR3s were annotated against IMGT to assign V, D and J genes. Only productive TCRbeta rearrangements were used in downstream analyses, excluding out-of-frame or stop-codon sequences. To compute clonality, Shannon entropy was normalized by the log of the number of unique productive sequences and then subtracted from one. Fisher's exact test with Benjamini-Hochberg correction, at a threshold of adjusted p below 0.01, was used to find clones that differed between time points or between blood and tumor. TCRdb limited this immuneACCESS table to in-frame rearrangements with V and J called. A share of clones is missing; checked studies link under half to unresolved V genes, and the rest is unexplained. The DNA gave D and trimming, while V, J and clone size come from that table. Present in this sample are under 130,000 clones, around 85% of which were seen just once. The top ten clones comprise 2% to 2.5% of the sample.

From V the trimming removes 6 bases and from J it removes 4 bases, while the gene matches leave 3 bases of the junction unaccounted for. The cysteine opens and the phenylalanine closes a CDR3 of 13 amino acids. Solely the CDR3 DNA is kept, with 39 bases framed from the first base. Looking up the germline V gene yields CDR1 SNHLY and CDR2 FYNNEI. The chain couples TRBV2 to TRBJ2-3, with 8 central nucleotides matching TRBD1. The clonotype originates from a man aged 50-60 years with urothelial cancer. Sequences were derived from PBMCs, sampled around atezolizumab (anti-PD-L1) treatment. The nucleotides read TGTGCCAGCAGGACAGGGGTCTCAGATACGCAGTATTTT. Its amino acids are CASRTGVSDTQYF. Joined to the reference TRBV2 and TRBJ2-3 proteins, this CDR3 gives the full variable domain: EPEVTQTPSHQVTQMGQEVILRCVPISNHLYFYWYRQILGQKVEFLVSFYNNEISEKSEIFDDQFSVERPDGSNFTLKIRSTKLEDSAMYFCASRTGVSDTQYFGPGTRLTVL.